Listed below are T cell receptor beta chains from one sample, sequenced in a study of blood T cell repertoires in COVID-19. The table came from immunoSEQ multiplex PCR; TCRdb's copy has only in-frame clones and leaves some out. This repertoire shows 350,000 to 550,000 clones, around 89% found once; its top ten account for roughly 4%. Source material: peripheral blood. The receptors here all came from a woman aged 25 to 39 with acute or convalescent COVID-19. CDR3s include the opening cysteine and the closing phenylalanine or tryptophan. A D gene is named only where the DNA matches it firmly. Size is stated for part of the rows, as once, few or many counts, or as a class when the clone is expanded.

J: TRBJ2-5; D: TRBD2; size: NA; V: TRBV7-9; CDR3: CASSQTSAQETQYF; DNA: TGTGCCAGCAGCCAGACTAGCGCGCAAGAGACCCAGTACTTC
J: TRBJ2-7; D: TRBD2; size: NA; V: TRBV5-1; CDR3: CASSSPPGLAGASSYEQYF; DNA: TGCGCCAGCAGCTCCCCCCCGGGACTAGCGGGGGCCTCGTCCTACGAGCAGTACTTC
J: TRBJ2-3; D: NA; size: NA; V: TRBV27; CDR3: CASSSRTDTQYF; DNA: TGTGCCAGCAGTTCGCGAACAGATACGCAGTATTTT
J: TRBJ1-5; D: TRBD1; size: NA; V: TRBV7-2; CDR3: CASSTWDREVSQPQHF; DNA: TGTGCCAGCAGCACCTGGGACAGGGAGGTGAGCCAGCCCCAGCATTTT
J: TRBJ2-5; D: TRBD1; size: NA; V: TRBV28; CDR3: CASSLGGQGFQETQYF; DNA: TGTGCCAGCAGTTTAGGGGGACAGGGGTTCCAAGAGACCCAGTACTTC
J: TRBJ2-7; D: TRBD2; size: NA; V: TRBV5-1; CDR3: CASSLDPSGGAIIYEQYF; DNA: TGCGCCAGCAGCTTGGACCCTAGCGGGGGGGCAATTATCTACGAGCAGTACTTC
J: TRBJ1-5; D: NA; size: few; V: TRBV6-1; CDR3: CASSELDSLNQPQHF; DNA: TGTGCCAGCAGTGAACTGGACAGCCTGAATCAGCCCCAGCATTTT
J: TRBJ1-2; D: TRBD1; size: NA; V: TRBV5-1; CDR3: CASSIGTVYPDDYGYTF; DNA: TGCGCCAGCAGCATAGGGACAGTATACCCCGATGACTATGGCTACACCTTC
J: TRBJ2-2; D: TRBD2; size: NA; V: TRBV24-1; CDR3: CATSGTSAGTGELFF; DNA: TGTGCCACCAGTGGGACTAGCGCCGGCACCGGGGAGCTGTTTTTT
J: TRBJ1-2; D: NA; size: NA; V: TRBV3-1/TRBV3-2; CDR3: CASSQEGAGYGYTF; DNA: TGTGCCAGCAGCCAAGAGGGGGCAGGCTATGGCTACACCTTC
J: TRBJ1-5; D: TRBD1; size: NA; V: TRBV19; CDR3: CASSLWTGGADGSNQPQHF; DNA: TGTGCCAGTAGTTTATGGACAGGGGGCGCGGATGGAAGCAATCAGCCCCAGCATTTT
J: TRBJ2-5; D: TRBD2; size: NA; V: TRBV11-2; CDR3: CASSLDLERGGGETQYF; DNA: TGTGCCAGCAGCTTAGATCTCGAGCGGGGGGGTGGAGAGACCCAGTACTTC
J: TRBJ2-3; D: NA; size: NA; V: TRBV5-1; CDR3: CASSSSRWSNTDTQYF; DNA: TGCGCCAGCAGCTCTTCACGCTGGTCTAACACAGATACGCAGTATTTT
J: TRBJ2-3; D: TRBD2; size: NA; V: TRBV7-7; CDR3: CASSPTSGGTDTQYF; DNA: TGTGCCAGCAGCCCGACTAGCGGGGGCACAGATACGCAGTATTTT
J: TRBJ2-3; D: TRBD2; size: NA; V: TRBV6-5; CDR3: CASSIAGAFTDTQYF; DNA: TGTGCCAGCAGTATAGCGGGGGCTTTCACAGATACGCAGTATTTT
J: TRBJ2-1; D: NA; size: NA; V: TRBV7-6; CDR3: CASSLGGGTSSYNEQFF; DNA: TGTGCCAGCAGCTTAGGGGGAGGGACATCCTCCTACAATGAGCAGTTCTTC
J: TRBJ2-2; D: TRBD2; size: NA; V: TRBV7-7; CDR3: CASSPRWGLGGNTGELFF; DNA: TGTGCCAGCAGCCCACGCTGGGGACTAGGGGGGAACACCGGGGAGCTGTTTTTT
J: TRBJ2-5; D: TRBD1; size: NA; V: TRBV10-3; CDR3: CAISIQGQETQYF; DNA: TGTGCCATCAGCATACAGGGGCAAGAGACCCAGTACTTC
J: TRBJ2-7; D: NA; size: NA; V: TRBV27; CDR3: CASSLSGLPGLYEQYF; DNA: TGTGCCAGCAGTTTATCGGGCCTCCCGGGGTTGTACGAGCAGTACTTC
J: TRBJ2-3; D: NA; size: NA; V: TRBV5-4; CDR3: CASSPYGYSRTDTQYF; DNA: TGTGCCAGCAGCCCATATGGGTACAGCCGCACAGATACGCAGTATTTT
J: TRBJ2-3; D: TRBD2; size: NA; V: TRBV2; CDR3: CASRASGAGGDTQYF; DNA: TGTGCCAGCAGGGCTAGCGGGGCCGGTGGGGATACGCAGTATTTT
J: TRBJ1-6; D: NA; size: NA; V: TRBV7-3; CDR3: CASQRSVNSPLHF; DNA: TGTGCCAGTCAAAGATCGGTGAATTCACCCCTCCACTTT
J: TRBJ1-2; D: TRBD1; size: NA; V: TRBV4-2; CDR3: CASSQDPDGPGQVRGGYTF; DNA: TGTGCCAGCAGCCAAGATCCGGACGGCCCCGGACAGGTGCGAGGTGGCTACACCTTC
J: TRBJ1-5; D: NA; size: NA; V: TRBV12-3/TRBV12-4; CDR3: CASSPSGNQPQHF; DNA: TGTGCCAGCAGTCCTTCCGGTAATCAGCCCCAGCATTTT
J: TRBJ2-1; D: NA; size: NA; V: TRBV7-3; CDR3: CASSLEEGNEQFF; DNA: TGTGCCAGCAGCTTAGAGGAGGGCAATGAGCAGTTCTTC
J: TRBJ2-7; D: TRBD1; size: NA; V: TRBV28; CDR3: CASRQGEYEQYF; DNA: TGTGCCAGCCGACAGGGGGAATACGAGCAGTACTTC
J: TRBJ2-5; D: TRBD1; size: NA; V: TRBV24-1; CDR3: CATSEFDREQETQYF; DNA: TGTGCCACCAGTGAATTCGACAGGGAACAAGAGACCCAGTACTTC
J: TRBJ2-7; D: TRBD1; size: NA; V: TRBV4-1; CDR3: CASSQRGTGAYEQYF; DNA: TGCGCCAGCAGCCAAAGGGGGACAGGGGCCTACGAGCAGTACTTC
J: TRBJ2-3; D: NA; size: NA; V: TRBV27; CDR3: CASSFARSTDTQYF; DNA: TGTGCCAGCAGTTTCGCTAGGAGCACAGATACGCAGTATTTT
J: TRBJ1-3; D: NA; size: NA; V: TRBV28; CDR3: CASSIIRASGNTIYF; DNA: TGTGCCAGCAGTATCATCAGGGCCTCTGGAAACACCATATATTTT
J: TRBJ2-3; D: NA; size: NA; V: TRBV3-1/TRBV3-2; CDR3: CASSPRGTDTQYF; DNA: TGTGCCAGCAGCCCCCGGGGTACAGATACGCAGTATTTT
J: TRBJ1-1; D: TRBD1; size: NA; V: TRBV2; CDR3: CASNRRGQGPRDTEAFF; DNA: TGTGCCAGCAATCGACGAGGACAGGGGCCCCGGGACACTGAAGCTTTCTTT
J: TRBJ1-4; D: TRBD1; size: NA; V: TRBV5-1; CDR3: CASSLTGGRTNEKLFF; DNA: TGCGCCAGCAGCTTAACAGGGGGTCGAACTAATGAAAAACTGTTTTTT
J: TRBJ1-6; D: NA; size: NA; V: TRBV6-1; CDR3: CASSELGGVNNSPLHF; DNA: TGTGCCAGCAGTGAACTTGGGGGGGTAAACAATTCACCCCTCCACTTT
J: TRBJ2-2; D: TRBD2; size: NA; V: TRBV19; CDR3: CASSPRGSGGAGELFF; DNA: TGTGCCAGTAGCCCTCGTGGGAGCGGGGGGGCCGGGGAGCTGTTTTTT
J: TRBJ2-2; D: TRBD2; size: NA; V: TRBV5-1; CDR3: CASSLVAGANTGELFF; DNA: TGCGCCAGCAGCTTGGTAGCGGGCGCGAACACCGGGGAGCTGTTTTTT
J: TRBJ2-5; D: NA; size: NA; V: TRBV3-1/TRBV3-2; CDR3: CASSQNGETQYF; DNA: TGTGCCAGCAGCCAGAACGGGGAGACCCAGTACTTC
J: TRBJ2-5; D: NA; size: NA; V: TRBV9; CDR3: CASSVGASAIGKTQYF; DNA: TGTGCCAGCAGCGTAGGGGCTAGCGCGATTGGGAAGACCCAGTACTTC
J: TRBJ2-7; D: TRBD1; size: NA; V: TRBV7-8; CDR3: CASSQGQGLVYEQYF; DNA: TGTGCCAGCAGCCAGGGACAGGGCTTAGTTTACGAGCAGTACTTC
J: TRBJ1-2; D: TRBD1; size: NA; V: TRBV5-6; CDR3: CASSHTGQGNGGYTF; DNA: TGTGCCAGCAGCCACACGGGACAGGGGAACGGAGGCTACACCTTC
J: TRBJ2-1; D: NA; size: once; V: TRBV12-3/TRBV12-4; CDR3: CASSKSYNEQFF; DNA: TGTGCCAGCAGCAAATCCTACAATGAGCAGTTCTTC
J: TRBJ1-2; D: TRBD1; size: NA; V: TRBV29-1; CDR3: CSVEGQGAPGTF; DNA: TGCAGCGTGGAGGGACAGGGAGCCCCAGGGACCTTC
J: TRBJ2-3; D: TRBD1; size: NA; V: TRBV9; CDR3: CASSPVKLTQGAQTDTQYF; DNA: TGTGCCAGCAGCCCAGTAAAGTTGACCCAGGGGGCGCAAACAGATACGCAGTATTTT
J: TRBJ1-6; D: NA; size: NA; V: TRBV3-1/TRBV3-2; CDR3: CASSQGRYNSPLHF; DNA: TGTGCCAGCAGCCAAGGCAGGTATAATTCACCCCTCCACTTT
J: TRBJ2-7; D: TRBD1; size: NA; V: TRBV10-3; CDR3: CAISTGTGYEQYF; DNA: TGTGCCATCAGTACCGGGACAGGGTACGAGCAGTACTTC
J: TRBJ1-5; D: NA; size: NA; V: TRBV12-5; CDR3: CASGTGRDQPQHF; DNA: TGTGCTAGTGGTACGGGAAGGGATCAGCCCCAGCATTTT
J: TRBJ2-3; D: NA; size: NA; V: TRBV6-5; CDR3: CASSIRWAMTQYF; DNA: TGTGCCAGCAGTATTAGATGGGCAATGACGCAGTATTTT
J: TRBJ1-3; D: NA; size: NA; V: TRBV27; CDR3: CASRGGITGNTIYF; DNA: TGTGCCAGCAGGGGGGGGATCACGGGAAACACCATATATTTT
J: TRBJ2-1; D: TRBD2; size: NA; V: TRBV6-6; CDR3: CASTSIAGQKNEQFF; DNA: TGTGCCAGCACCTCTATAGCGGGGCAAAAAAATGAGCAGTTCTTC
J: TRBJ1-2; D: TRBD1; size: NA; V: TRBV2; CDR3: CASSEETGTGYTF; DNA: TGTGCCAGCAGTGAAGAGACAGGGACCGGCTACACCTTC
J: TRBJ2-7; D: TRBD2; size: NA; V: TRBV7-9; CDR3: CASSPSAGGSLREQYF; DNA: TGTGCCAGCAGCCCCTCCGCGGGGGGCTCCTTAAGAGAGCAGTACTTC
J: TRBJ2-1; D: TRBD2; size: NA; V: TRBV11-2; CDR3: CASGLAGGYEQFF; DNA: TGTGCCAGCGGACTAGCGGGGGGCTATGAGCAGTTCTTC